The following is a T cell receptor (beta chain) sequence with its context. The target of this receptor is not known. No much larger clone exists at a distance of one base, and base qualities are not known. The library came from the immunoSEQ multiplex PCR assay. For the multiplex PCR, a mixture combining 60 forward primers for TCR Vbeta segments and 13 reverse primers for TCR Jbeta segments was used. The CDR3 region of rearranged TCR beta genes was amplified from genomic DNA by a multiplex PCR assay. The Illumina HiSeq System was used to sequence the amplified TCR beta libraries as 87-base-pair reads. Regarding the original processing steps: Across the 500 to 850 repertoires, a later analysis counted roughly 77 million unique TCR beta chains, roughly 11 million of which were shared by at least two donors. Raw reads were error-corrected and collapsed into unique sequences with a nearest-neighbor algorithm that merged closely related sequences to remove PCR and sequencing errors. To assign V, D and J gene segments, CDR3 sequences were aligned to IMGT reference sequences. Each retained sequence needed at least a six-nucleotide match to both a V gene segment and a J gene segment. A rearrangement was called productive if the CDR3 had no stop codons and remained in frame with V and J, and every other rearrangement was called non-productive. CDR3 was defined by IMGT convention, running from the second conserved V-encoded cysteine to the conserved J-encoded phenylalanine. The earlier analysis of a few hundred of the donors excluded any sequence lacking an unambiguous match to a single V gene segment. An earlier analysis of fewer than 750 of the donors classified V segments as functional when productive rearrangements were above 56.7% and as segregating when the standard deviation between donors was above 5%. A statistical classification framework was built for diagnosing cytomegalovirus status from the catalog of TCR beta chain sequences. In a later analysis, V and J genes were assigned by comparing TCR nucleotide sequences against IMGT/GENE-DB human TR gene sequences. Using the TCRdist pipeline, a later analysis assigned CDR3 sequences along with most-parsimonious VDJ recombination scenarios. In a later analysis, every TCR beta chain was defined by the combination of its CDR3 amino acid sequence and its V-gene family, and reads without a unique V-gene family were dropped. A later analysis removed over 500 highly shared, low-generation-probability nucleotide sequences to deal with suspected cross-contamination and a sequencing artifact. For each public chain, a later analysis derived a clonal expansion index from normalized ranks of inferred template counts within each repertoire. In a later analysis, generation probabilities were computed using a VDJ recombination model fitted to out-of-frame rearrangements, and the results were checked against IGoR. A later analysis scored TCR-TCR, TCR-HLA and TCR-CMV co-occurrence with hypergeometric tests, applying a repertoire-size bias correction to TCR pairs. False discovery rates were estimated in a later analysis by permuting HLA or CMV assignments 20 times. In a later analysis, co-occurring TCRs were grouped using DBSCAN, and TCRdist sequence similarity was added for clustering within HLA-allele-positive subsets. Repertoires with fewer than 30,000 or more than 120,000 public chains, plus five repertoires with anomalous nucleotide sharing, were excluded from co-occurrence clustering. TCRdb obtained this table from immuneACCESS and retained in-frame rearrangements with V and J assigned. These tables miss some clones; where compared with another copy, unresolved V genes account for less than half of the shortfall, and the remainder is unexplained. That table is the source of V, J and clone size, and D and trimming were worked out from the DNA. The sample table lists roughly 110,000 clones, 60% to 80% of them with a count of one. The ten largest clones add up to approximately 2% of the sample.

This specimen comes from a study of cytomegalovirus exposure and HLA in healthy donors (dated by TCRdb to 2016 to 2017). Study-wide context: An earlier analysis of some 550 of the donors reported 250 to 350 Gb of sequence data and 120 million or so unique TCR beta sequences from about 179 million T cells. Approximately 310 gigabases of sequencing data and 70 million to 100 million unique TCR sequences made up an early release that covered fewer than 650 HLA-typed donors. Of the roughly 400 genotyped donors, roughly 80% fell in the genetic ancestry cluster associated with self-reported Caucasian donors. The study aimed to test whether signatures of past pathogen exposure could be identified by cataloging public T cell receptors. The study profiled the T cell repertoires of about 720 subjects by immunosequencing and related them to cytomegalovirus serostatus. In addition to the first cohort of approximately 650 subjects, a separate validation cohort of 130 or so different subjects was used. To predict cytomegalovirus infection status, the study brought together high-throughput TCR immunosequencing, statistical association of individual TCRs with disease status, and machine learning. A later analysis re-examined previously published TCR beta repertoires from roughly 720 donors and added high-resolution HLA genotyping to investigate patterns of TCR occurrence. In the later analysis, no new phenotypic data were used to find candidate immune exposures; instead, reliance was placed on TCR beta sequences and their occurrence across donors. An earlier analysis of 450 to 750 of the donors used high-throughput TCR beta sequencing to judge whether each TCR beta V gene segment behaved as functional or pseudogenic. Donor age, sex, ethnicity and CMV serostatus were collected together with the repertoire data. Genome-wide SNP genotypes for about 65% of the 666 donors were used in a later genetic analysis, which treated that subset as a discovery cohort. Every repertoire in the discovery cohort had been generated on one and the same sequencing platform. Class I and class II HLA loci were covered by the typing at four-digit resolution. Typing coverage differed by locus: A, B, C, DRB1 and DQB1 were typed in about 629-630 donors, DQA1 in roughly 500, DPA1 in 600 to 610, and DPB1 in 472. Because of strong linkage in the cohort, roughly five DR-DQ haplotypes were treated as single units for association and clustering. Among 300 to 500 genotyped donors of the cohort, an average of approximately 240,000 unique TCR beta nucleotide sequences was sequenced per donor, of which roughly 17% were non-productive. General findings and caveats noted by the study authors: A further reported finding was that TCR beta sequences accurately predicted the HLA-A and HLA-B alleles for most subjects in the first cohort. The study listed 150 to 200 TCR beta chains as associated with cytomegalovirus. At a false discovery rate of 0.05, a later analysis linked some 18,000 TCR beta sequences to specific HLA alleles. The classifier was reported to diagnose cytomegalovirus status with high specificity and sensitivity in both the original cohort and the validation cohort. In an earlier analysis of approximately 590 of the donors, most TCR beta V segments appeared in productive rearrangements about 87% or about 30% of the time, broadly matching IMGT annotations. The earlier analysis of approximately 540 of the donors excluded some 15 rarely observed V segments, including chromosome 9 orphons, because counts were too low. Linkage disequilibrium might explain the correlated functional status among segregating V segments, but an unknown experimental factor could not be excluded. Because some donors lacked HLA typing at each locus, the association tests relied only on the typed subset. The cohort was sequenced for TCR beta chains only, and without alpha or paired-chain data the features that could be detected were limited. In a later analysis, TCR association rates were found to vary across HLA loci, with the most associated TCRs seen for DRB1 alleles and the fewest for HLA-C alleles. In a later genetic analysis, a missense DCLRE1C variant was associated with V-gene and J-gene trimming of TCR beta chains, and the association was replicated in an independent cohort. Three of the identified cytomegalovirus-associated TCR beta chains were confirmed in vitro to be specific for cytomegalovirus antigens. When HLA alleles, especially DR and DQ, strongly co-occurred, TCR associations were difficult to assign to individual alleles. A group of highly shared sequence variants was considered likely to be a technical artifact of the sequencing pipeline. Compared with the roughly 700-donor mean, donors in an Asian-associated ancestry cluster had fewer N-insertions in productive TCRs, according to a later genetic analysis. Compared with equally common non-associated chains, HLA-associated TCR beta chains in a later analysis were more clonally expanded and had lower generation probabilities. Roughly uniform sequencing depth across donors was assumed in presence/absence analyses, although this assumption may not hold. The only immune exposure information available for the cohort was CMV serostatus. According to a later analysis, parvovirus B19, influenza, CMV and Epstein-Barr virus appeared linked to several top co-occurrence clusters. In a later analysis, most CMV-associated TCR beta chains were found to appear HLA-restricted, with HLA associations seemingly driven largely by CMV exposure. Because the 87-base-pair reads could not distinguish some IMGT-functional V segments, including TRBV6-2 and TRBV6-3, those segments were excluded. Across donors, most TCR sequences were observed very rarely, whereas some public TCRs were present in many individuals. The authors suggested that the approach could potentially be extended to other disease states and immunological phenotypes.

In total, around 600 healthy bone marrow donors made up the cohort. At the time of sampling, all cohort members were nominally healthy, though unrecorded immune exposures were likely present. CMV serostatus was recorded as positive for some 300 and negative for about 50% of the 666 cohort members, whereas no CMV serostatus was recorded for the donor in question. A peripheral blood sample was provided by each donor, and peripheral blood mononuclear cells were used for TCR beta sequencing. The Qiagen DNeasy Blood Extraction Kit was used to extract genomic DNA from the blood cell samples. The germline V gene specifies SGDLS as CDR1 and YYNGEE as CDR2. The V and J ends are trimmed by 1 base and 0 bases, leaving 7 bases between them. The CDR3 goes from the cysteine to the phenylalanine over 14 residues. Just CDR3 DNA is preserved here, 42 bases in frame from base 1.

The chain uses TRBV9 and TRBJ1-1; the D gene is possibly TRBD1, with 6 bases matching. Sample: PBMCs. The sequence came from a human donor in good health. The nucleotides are TGTGCCAGCAGCGTACGGGACATGAACACTGAAGCTTTCTTT. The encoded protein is CASSVRDMNTEAFF.